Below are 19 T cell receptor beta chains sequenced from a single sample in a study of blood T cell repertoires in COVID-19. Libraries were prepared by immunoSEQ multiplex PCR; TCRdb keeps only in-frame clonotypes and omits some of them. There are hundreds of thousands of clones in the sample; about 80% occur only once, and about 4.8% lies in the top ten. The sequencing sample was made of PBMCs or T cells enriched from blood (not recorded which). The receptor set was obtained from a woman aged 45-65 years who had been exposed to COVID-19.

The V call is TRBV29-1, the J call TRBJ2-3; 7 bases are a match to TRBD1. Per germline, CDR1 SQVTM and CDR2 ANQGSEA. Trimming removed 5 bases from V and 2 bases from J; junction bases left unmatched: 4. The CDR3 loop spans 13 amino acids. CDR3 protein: CSVHRGSTDTQYF. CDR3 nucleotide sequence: TGCAGCGTTCACAGGGGTTCCACAGATACGCAGTATTTT.

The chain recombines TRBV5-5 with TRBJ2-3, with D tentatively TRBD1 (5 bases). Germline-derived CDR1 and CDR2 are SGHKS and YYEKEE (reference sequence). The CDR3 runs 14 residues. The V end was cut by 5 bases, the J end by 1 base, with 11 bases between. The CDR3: CASRTEARTDTQYF. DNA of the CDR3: TGTGCCAGCAGGACAGAAGCTCGCACAGATACGCAGTATTTT.

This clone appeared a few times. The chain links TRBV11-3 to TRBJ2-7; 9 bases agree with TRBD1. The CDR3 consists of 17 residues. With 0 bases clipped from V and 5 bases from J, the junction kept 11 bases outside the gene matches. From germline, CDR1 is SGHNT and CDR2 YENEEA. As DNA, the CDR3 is TGTGCCAGCAGCTTAGACCCCACCGGGACAGGGACCCACGAGCAGTACTTC. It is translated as CASSLDPTGTGTHEQYF.

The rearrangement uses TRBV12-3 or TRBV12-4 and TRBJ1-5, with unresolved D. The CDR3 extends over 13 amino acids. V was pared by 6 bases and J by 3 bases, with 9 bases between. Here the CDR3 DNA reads TGTGCCAGCAGCCCTGGCCTCAATCAGCCCCAGCATTTT. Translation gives CASSPGLNQPQHF.

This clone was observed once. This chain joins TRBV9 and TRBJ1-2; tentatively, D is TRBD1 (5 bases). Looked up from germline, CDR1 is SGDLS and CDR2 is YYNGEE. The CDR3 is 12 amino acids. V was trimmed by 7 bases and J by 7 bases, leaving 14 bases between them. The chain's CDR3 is CASSDRGFGYTF. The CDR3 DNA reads TGTGCCAGCTCCGACAGAGGTTTTGGCTACACCTTC. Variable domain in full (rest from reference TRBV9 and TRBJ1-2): DSGVTQTPKHLITATGQRVTLRCSPRSGDLSVYWYQQSLDQGLQFLIQYYNGEERAKGNILERFSAQQFPDLHSELNLSSLELGDSALYFCASSDRGFGYTFGSGTRLTVV.

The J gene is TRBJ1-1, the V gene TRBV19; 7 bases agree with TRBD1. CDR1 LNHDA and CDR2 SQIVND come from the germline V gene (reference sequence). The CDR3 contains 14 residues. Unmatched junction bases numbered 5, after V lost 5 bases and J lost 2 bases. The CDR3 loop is CASSDRASNTEAFF. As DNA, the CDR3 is TGTGCCAGTAGTGACAGGGCATCTAACACTGAAGCTTTCTTT. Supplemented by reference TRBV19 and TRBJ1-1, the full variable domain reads DGGITQSPKYLFRKEGQNVTLSCEQNLNHDAMYWYRQDPGQGLRLIYYSQIVNDFQKGDIAEGYSVSREKKESFPLTVTSAQKNPTAFYLCASSDRASNTEAFFGQGTRLTVV.

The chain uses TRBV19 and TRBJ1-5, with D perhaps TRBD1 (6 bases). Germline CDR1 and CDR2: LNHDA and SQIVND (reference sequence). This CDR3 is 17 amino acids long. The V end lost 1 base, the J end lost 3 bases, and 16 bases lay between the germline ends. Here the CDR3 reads CASSIGPGEGYNQPQHF. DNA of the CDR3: TGTGCCAGTAGTATAGGGCCAGGGGAGGGTTACAATCAGCCCCAGCATTTT.

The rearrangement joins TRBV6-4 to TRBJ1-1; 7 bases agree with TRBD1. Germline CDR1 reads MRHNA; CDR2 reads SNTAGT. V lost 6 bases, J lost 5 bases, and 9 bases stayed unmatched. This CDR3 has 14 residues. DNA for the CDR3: TGTGCCAGCAGGGAGAGACAGGGAGGAACTGAAGCTTTCTTT. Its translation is CASRERQGGTEAFF.

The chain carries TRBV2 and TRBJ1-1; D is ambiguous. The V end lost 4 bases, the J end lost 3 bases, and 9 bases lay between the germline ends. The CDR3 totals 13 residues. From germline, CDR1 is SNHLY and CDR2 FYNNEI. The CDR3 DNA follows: TGTGCCAGCAGTGCGGAGGGCTACACTGAAGCTTTCTTT. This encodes CASSAEGYTEAFF.

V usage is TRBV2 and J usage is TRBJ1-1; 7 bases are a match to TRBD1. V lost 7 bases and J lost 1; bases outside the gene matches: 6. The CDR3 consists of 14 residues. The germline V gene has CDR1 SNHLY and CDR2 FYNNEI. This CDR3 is CASNFRQGNTEAFF. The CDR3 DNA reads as TGTGCCAGCAACTTCCGACAGGGGAACACTGAAGCTTTCTTT.

CDR3 sequence: CASSQDITFTQYF. Here the CDR3 DNA reads TGTGCCAGCAGCCAAGATATCACTTTTACCCAGTACTTC. This chain links TRBV4-2 with TRBJ2-5; D is unclear. The CDR3 contains 13 residues. CDR1 is LGHNA, CDR2 YNFKEQ, per germline. The V end was cut by 0 bases, the J end by 8 bases, with 10 bases between.

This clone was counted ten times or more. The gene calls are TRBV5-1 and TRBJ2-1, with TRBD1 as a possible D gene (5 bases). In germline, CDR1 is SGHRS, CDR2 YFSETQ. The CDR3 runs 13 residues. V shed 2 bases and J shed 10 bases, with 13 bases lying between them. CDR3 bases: TGCGCCAGCAGCTTAAGACAGACCGGCGAGCAGTTCTTC. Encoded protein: CASSLRQTGEQFF. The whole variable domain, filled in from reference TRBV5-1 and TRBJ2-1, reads KAGVTQTPRYLIKTRGQQVTLSCSPISGHRSVSWYQQTPGQGLQFLFEYFSETQRNKGNFPGRFSGRQFSNSRSEMNVSTLELGDSALYLCASSLRQTGEQFFGPGTRLTVL.

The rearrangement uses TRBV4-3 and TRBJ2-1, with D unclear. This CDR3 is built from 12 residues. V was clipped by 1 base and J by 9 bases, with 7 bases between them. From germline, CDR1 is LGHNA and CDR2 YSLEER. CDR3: CASSQGSLEQFF. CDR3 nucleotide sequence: TGCGCCAGCAGCCAAGGGAGCCTTGAGCAGTTCTTC.

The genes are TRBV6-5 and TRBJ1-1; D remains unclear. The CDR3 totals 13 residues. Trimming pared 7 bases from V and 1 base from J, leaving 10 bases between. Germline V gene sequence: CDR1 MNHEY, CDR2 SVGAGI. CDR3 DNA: TGTGCCAGCACAAGACACCAGAACACTGAAGCTTTCTTT. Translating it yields CASTRHQNTEAFF.

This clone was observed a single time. CDR3 in DNA: TGTGCCAGCAAGAAGGAGGGGAACAACTATGGCTACACCTTC. Amino acid sequence: CASKKEGNNYGYTF. V usage is TRBV2 and J usage is TRBJ1-2, with a possible D match to TRBD1 (5 bases). The CDR3 covers 14 residues. V lost 7 bases, J lost 2 bases, and 14 bases lay in between. Germline CDR1 reads SNHLY; CDR2 reads FYNNEI.

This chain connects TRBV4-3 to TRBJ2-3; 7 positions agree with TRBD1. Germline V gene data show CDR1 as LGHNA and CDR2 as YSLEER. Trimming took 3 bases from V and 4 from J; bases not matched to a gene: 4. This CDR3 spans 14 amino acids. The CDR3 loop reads CASSHRQGADTQYF. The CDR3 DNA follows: TGCGCCAGCAGCCACCGACAGGGTGCAGATACGCAGTATTTT.

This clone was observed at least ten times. Here the CDR3 reads CASSLRLAGDTGELFF. The CDR3 DNA reads as TGCGCCAGCAGCTTGAGGCTAGCGGGGGACACCGGGGAGCTGTTTTTT. The rearrangement links TRBV5-1 to TRBJ2-2; 10 bases map to TRBD2. V shed 1 base and J 3 bases; nucleotides not matched to a gene: 3. Germline CDR1 SGHRS, CDR2 YFSETQ. The CDR3 totals 16 residues.

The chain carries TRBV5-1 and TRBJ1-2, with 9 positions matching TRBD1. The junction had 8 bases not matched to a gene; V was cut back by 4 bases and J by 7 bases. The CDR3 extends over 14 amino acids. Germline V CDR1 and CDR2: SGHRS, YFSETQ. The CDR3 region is CASSTLPGQGGYTF. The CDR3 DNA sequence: TGCGCCAGCAGCACTTTACCGGGACAGGGTGGCTACACCTTC.

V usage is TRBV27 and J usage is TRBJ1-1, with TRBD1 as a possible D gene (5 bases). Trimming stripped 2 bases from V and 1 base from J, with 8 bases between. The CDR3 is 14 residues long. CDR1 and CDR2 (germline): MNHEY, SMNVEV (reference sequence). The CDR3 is CASSLTGRNTEAFF. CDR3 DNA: TGTGCCAGCAGTTTAACAGGCCGGAACACTGAAGCTTTCTTT.